What follows describes a single TCR beta chain. The V gene's germline CDR1 is MNHEY and CDR2 SVGEGT. This CDR3 region has 16 residues. Deletions cut 0 bases from V and 2 bases from J, with 10 bases between. The sample is drawn from a study of blood T cell repertoires in COVID-19. Sequenced by immunoSEQ multiplex PCR; TCRdb stores in-frame clones only, minus some. The sample holds about 240,000 clones; approximately 86% are singletons and the top ten take more than 6.5%. This chain connects TRBV6-2 or TRBV6-3 to TRBJ2-2, with TRBD1 as a possible D gene (5 bases). Sequencing was done on a sample of peripheral blood. The clonotype originates from a woman aged 70-85 years with active or convalescent COVID-19. The CDR3 nucleotides are TGTGCCAGCAGTTACTCACCGACAGTAAACACCGGGGAGCTGTTTTTT. Amino acids: CASSYSPTVNTGELFF.